These 32 T cell receptor beta chains were sequenced from one sample in a study of T-cell memory formation after mild COVID-19. A single record per CDR3 protein comes from TCRdb applying MiXCR to the 5' RACE reads. The sample contains hundreds of thousands of distinct CDR3 sequences, about a fifth of which appear only once. Sequenced: PBMCs or a T cell subset sorted from them (not recorded which). These receptors were obtained from an adult woman who had mild COVID-19 (a few samples of this study predate the infection). Cell type and time point are not known.

The rearrangement joins TRBV10-2 to TRBJ1-2; unclear D gene. This CDR3 has 14 amino acids. Trimming took 5 bases from V and 0 from J, leaving 10 bases between them. Germline V gene lookup returns CDR1 WSHSY and CDR2 SAAADI. The DNA of the CDR3 is TGCGCCAGCAGTAGCTATGGGACTAACTATGGCTACACCTTC. Its protein is CASSSYGTNYGYTF.

The chain carries TRBV5-1 and TRBJ2-3; 10 bases line up with TRBD1. The V segment lost 1 base and the J segment 5 bases; nucleotides outside the gene matches: 10. This CDR3 comprises 17 residues. Germline lookup yields CDR1 SGHRS and CDR2 YFSETQ. The CDR3 coding sequence is TGCGCCAGCAGCTTGTTATCGACAGGGGGCAGGGGAGATACGCAGTATTTT. It is translated as CASSLLSTGGRGDTQYF.

At least ten counts were recorded for this clonotype. The chain recombines TRBV7-2 with TRBJ2-1; the D gene is possibly TRBD1 (5 bases). V was cut by 3 bases and J by 10 bases, with 13 bases left in between. CDR1 is SGHTA and CDR2 is FQGNSA in the germline V gene. This CDR3 has 13 residues. This CDR3 reads CASSLQQGQEQFF. CDR3 nucleotides: TGTGCCAGCAGCTTGCAGCAGGGCCAGGAGCAGTTCTTC.

The V call is TRBV6-5, the J call TRBJ2-7, with D perhaps matching TRBD1 or TRBD2 (5 bases each). The V and J ends lost 3 bases and 4 bases respectively, with 22 bases between them. Per the germline V gene, CDR1 is MNHEY and CDR2 is SVGAGI. This CDR3 region has 17 residues. CDR3 nucleotide sequence: TGTGCCAGCAGTTATCCCACCGGGACCGAGATGGGATACGAGCAGTACTTC. Its translation: CASSYPTGTEMGYEQYF.

This clonotype was counted between two and nine times. The junction does not match germline at one end; this may be a read error. The chain has TRBV5-1 and TRBJ2-3; 7 bases match TRBD2. The CDR3 spans 14 residues. Germline V gene data show CDR1 as SGHRS and CDR2 as YFSETQ. The CDR3 loop is CASTLGGASGTQYF. CDR3 DNA: TGCGCCAGCACCTTGGGAGGGGCGTCCGGTACGCAGTATTTT.

J is TRBJ1-1 and V is TRBV5-1; TRBD1 matches 7 bases. The V gene end was trimmed by 2 bases and the J gene end by 10 bases; junction bases not matched to a gene: 5. The CDR3 extends over 12 amino acids. Germline V gene sequence: CDR1 SGHRS, CDR2 YFSETQ. The DNA for the CDR3 is TGCGCCAGCAGCTTCGACAGGGCGGCAGCTTTCTTT. Protein: CASSFDRAAAFF.

This clonotype was seen a few times. The rearrangement links TRBV12-5 to TRBJ1-1; D might be TRBD1 (6 bases). V was trimmed by 3 bases and J by 3 bases, leaving 17 bases between them. The germline CDR1 and CDR2 sequences are LGHNT and FRNRAP. The CDR3 covers 16 residues. CDR3 DNA sequence: TGTGCTAGTGGTTTACCCCTCCGGGACATAGACACTGAAGCTTTCTTT. Amino acids: CASGLPLRDIDTEAFF.

The rearrangement links TRBV6-2 or TRBV6-3 to TRBJ2-3; D gene unclear. The germline V gene encodes CDR1 MNHEY and CDR2 SVGEGT. V shed 0 bases and J shed 5 bases, with 15 bases lying between them. The CDR3 is made up of 16 amino acids. The CDR3, as DNA: TGTGCCAGCAGTTACTCGGACCAAACTATAGAAGATACGCAGTATTTT. Its translation is CASSYSDQTIEDTQYF.

This sequence joins TRBV19 and TRBJ2-1, with D possibly called TRBD1 or TRBD2 (6 bases each). There are 15 residues in the CDR3. CDR1 and CDR2 from the germline V gene are LNHDA and SQIVND (reference sequence). With 1 base removed from V and 4 bases from J, the gap between germline ends came to 11 bases. This CDR3 is CASSIGVGGYNEQFF. The CDR3 region has the DNA TGTGCCAGTAGTATAGGTGTAGGGGGGTACAATGAGCAGTTCTTC.

Many counts were recorded for this clonotype. This chain connects TRBV7-9 to TRBJ1-1; D possibly corresponds to TRBD1 (5 bases). CDR1 SEHNR and CDR2 FQNEAQ come from the germline V gene (reference sequence). The CDR3 consists of 15 residues. V was trimmed by 1 base and J by 5 bases, leaving 14 bases between them. CDR3 in DNA: TGTGCCAGCAGCTTAGAATCAGGGCGGAGGACTGAAGCTTTCTTT. Its protein is CASSLESGRRTEAFF.

This clonotype showed up just a few times. V is TRBV12-3 or TRBV12-4 and J is TRBJ2-7; D is unresolved. The ends were cut back, 5 bases at V and 7 bases at J, with 18 bases in the middle. The CDR3 is 14 amino acids. DNA for the CDR3: TGTGCCAGCAGTCATCAACGGTGGACGAAAGAGCAGTACTTC. It specifies CASSHQRWTKEQYF.

The chain is built from TRBV12-3 or TRBV12-4 and TRBJ2-7, with D possibly being TRBD1 (5 bases). The V gene lost 6 bases and the J gene lost 2 bases, with 14 bases spanning the gap. This CDR3 is 14 amino acids long. Here the CDR3 reads CASSRRELAYEQYF. In DNA, the CDR3 is TGTGCCAGCAGCCGCAGGGAATTGGCCTACGAGCAGTACTTC.

This clonotype appeared a few times. This chain joins TRBV9 and TRBJ2-7, with a tentative D call TRBD2 (6 bases). The germline CDR1 and CDR2 sequences are SGDLS and YYNGEE. V was shortened by 2 bases and J by 4 bases, with 16 bases between the two germline ends. CDR3 length: 15 amino acids. The CDR3 DNA sequence: TGTGCCAGCAGCGTCGGAGGGGCCGGCGCTTACGAGCAGTACTTC. The encoded protein is CASSVGGAGAYEQYF.

The gene calls are TRBV24-1 and TRBJ1-5; D is undetermined. The length of the CDR3 is 14 residues. CDR1 is KGHDR, CDR2 SFDVKD, per germline. The V gene lost 0 bases and the J gene lost 6 bases, with 8 bases spanning the gap. The CDR3 DNA is TGTGCCACCAGTGATTTGGGTTTCGGTCAGCCCCAGCATTTT. Translation gives CATSDLGFGQPQHF.

V usage is TRBV6-2 or TRBV6-3 and J usage is TRBJ2-3; 12 bases map to TRBD2. Losses at the gene ends were 0 bases for V and 5 bases for J; bases not matched to a gene: 0. This CDR3 contains 15 residues. Germline-derived CDR1 and CDR2 are MNHEY and SVGEGT. CDR3 residues: CASSYSGLAGDTQYF. The DNA for the CDR3 is TGTGCCAGCAGTTACTCGGGACTAGCGGGAGATACGCAGTATTTT.

The chain employs TRBV20-1 and TRBJ2-1; D is possibly TRBD2 (5 bases). Germline V gene lookup returns CDR1 DFQATT and CDR2 SNEGSKA (reference sequence). Trimming cost V 5 bases and J 3 bases, with 14 bases left between them. The CDR3 is 14 amino acids. CDR3 coding DNA: TGCAGTGCTCACGAAGGGAGTAGCTACAATGAGCAGTTCTTC. Residues: CSAHEGSSYNEQFF.

This clonotype turned up a few times. The V call is TRBV20-1, the J call TRBJ2-1, with 10 bases that match TRBD2. Germline CDR1 reads DFQATT; CDR2 reads SNEGSKA (reference sequence). Germline trimming cut 6 bases from V and 9 bases from J; bases unmatched to any gene: 14. The CDR3 has 15 amino acids. CDR3 region: CSAHTTLAGEIEQFF. The CDR3 DNA follows: TGCAGTGCGCACACAACTCTAGCGGGAGAAATTGAGCAGTTCTTC.

The gene calls are TRBV5-4 and TRBJ2-7; 8 positions match TRBD2. Germline CDR1 and CDR2: SGHNT and YYREEE (reference sequence). V gave up 3 bases and J gave up 6 bases; unmatched junction bases: 11. The CDR3 runs 15 residues. The CDR3 nucleotides read TGTGCCAGCAGCTCGTTGGGACTAGGGGCGAGCGAGCAGTACTTC. This translates into CASSSLGLGASEQYF.

The table lists this clonotype with a few counts. The CDR3 region is CAISEMRSGNTIYF. The DNA of the CDR3 is TGTGCCATCAGTGAGATGAGGAGCGGAAACACCATATATTTT. V usage is TRBV10-3 and J usage is TRBJ1-3; D not certain. Trimming removed 2 bases at V and 4 bases at J, with 9 bases between. The length of the CDR3 is 14 residues. Germline loops: CDR1 ENHRY, CDR2 SYGVKD.

The V gene is TRBV6-2 or TRBV6-3, the J gene TRBJ2-5; 10 bases fit TRBD1. The V gene end was trimmed by 5 bases and the J gene end by 3 bases; junction bases not matched to a gene: 6. The CDR3 is made up of 15 amino acids. CDR1 and CDR2 from the germline V gene are MNHEY and SVGEGT. CDR3 sequence reads: CASSGAGTGEETQYF. CDR3 bases: TGTGCCAGCAGTGGAGCCGGGACAGGGGAAGAGACCCAGTACTTC.

The rearrangement links TRBV29-1 to TRBJ2-3; D is ambiguous. The CDR3 loop spans 11 amino acids. The V and J ends lost 2 bases and 5 bases respectively, with 5 bases between them. Germline V gene lookup returns CDR1 SQVTM and CDR2 ANQGSEA. The CDR3 here is CSVEYRDTQYF. The DNA of the CDR3 is TGCAGCGTTGAATACCGAGATACGCAGTATTTT.

This clonotype was seen ten or more times. This chain joins TRBV5-5 and TRBJ2-1, with 7 bases matching TRBD1. Germline CDR1 is SGHKS and CDR2 is YYEKEE (reference sequence). The CDR3 spans 20 residues. J gave up 7 bases and V 3 bases, and 25 bases lay outside the gene matches. CDR3 DNA sequence: TGTGCCAGCAGCTCGCGACAGGGTCAATGGGAGTACGGTCAAGGGAATGAGCAGTTCTTC. Protein product: CASSSRQGQWEYGQGNEQFF.

This chain connects TRBV15 to TRBJ2-3; 8 nucleotides match TRBD1. The junction had 6 bases not matched to a gene; V was cut back by 5 bases and J by 5 bases. The CDR3 sequence is 14 residues long. Germline V gives CDR1 LNHNV, CDR2 YYDKDF (reference sequence). CDR3 amino acids: CATSGDRWGDTQYF. DNA of the CDR3: TGTGCCACCAGCGGGGACAGGTGGGGAGATACGCAGTATTTT.

This clonotype was observed a few times. The chain has TRBV12-3 or TRBV12-4 and TRBJ1-1; D is ambiguous. The V end lost 3 bases, the J end lost 8 bases, and 13 bases lay between the germline ends. The CDR3 runs 13 residues. CDR3 in amino acids: CASSFRLVPEAFF. As DNA, the CDR3 is TGTGCCAGCAGTTTTCGTTTAGTGCCAGAAGCTTTCTTT.

This chain uses TRBV5-6 with TRBJ2-1; D is perhaps TRBD1 (5 bases). The CDR3 spans 15 residues. The V end lost 4 bases, the J end lost 3 bases, and 14 bases lay between the germline ends. Germline V gene lookup returns CDR1 SGHDT and CDR2 YYEEEE. The CDR3: CASSARGRIYNEQFF. In DNA form, the CDR3 reads TGTGCCAGCAGCGCTAGGGGCCGGATCTACAATGAGCAGTTCTTC.

This clonotype was counted a few times. The chain couples TRBV19 to TRBJ1-2; no clear D. V lost 2 bases and J 6 bases, leaving 7 bases between the germline ends. CDR3 length: 12 residues. CDR1 and CDR2 (germline): LNHDA, SQIVND (reference sequence). The CDR3 is CASSIFRDGYTF. CDR3 DNA: TGTGCCAGTAGTATATTCCGGGATGGCTACACCTTC. Complete variable domain (other parts from reference TRBV19 and TRBJ1-2): DGGITQSPKYLFRKEGQNVTLSCEQNLNHDAMYWYRQDPGQGLRLIYYSQIVNDFQKGDIAEGYSVSREKKESFPLTVTSAQKNPTAFYLCASSIFRDGYTFGSGTRLTVV.

This clonotype turned up a few times. This chain links TRBV6-1 with TRBJ1-1; a possible D gene is TRBD1 (6 bases). Germline V lookup: CDR1 MNHNS, CDR2 SASEGT. The CDR3 is made up of 15 amino acids. The germline V and J ends were trimmed by 9 bases and 0 bases, with 17 bases remaining between them. CDR3 sequence (DNA): TGTGCCAGTCTATGGGGGCCTGAGATGAACACTGAAGCTTTCTTT. Protein sequence: CASLWGPEMNTEAFF.

This chain links TRBV12-3 or TRBV12-4 with TRBJ2-3; D gene uncertain. This CDR3 has 13 amino acids. Trimming removed 7 bases at V and 3 bases at J, with 11 bases between. The CDR3 sequence: CASTSPGTDTQYF. The CDR3 coding sequence is TGTGCCAGCACCTCTCCCGGGACAGATACGCAGTATTTT.

This chain connects TRBV7-9 to TRBJ2-5; either TRBD1 or TRBD2 may fit D (5 bases each). Germline lookup yields CDR1 SEHNR and CDR2 FQNEAQ (reference sequence). CDR3 size: 15 residues. Trimming took 5 bases from V and 5 from J, leaving 18 bases between them. The CDR3 DNA reads TGTGCCAGCAGCCCACCACTCCAGGGAGCGGAGACCCAGTACTTC. This codes for CASSPPLQGAETQYF.

This rearrangement joins TRBV27 to TRBJ2-5; TRBD2 aligns across 9 bases. Trimming cost V 4 bases and J 3 bases; bases outside gene matches: 9. CDR1 and CDR2 from the germline V gene are MNHEY and SMNVEV (reference sequence). The CDR3 runs to 16 residues. This CDR3 reads CASSSVAGELEETQYF. The DNA for the CDR3 is TGTGCCAGCAGTTCTGTAGCGGGAGAATTGGAAGAGACCCAGTACTTC.

This clonotype was counted a few times. The chain combines TRBV2 with TRBJ1-5; D unclear. The germline V and J ends were trimmed by 2 bases and 3 bases, with 8 bases remaining between them. The CDR3 runs to 14 residues. The germline V gene encodes CDR1 SNHLY and CDR2 FYNNEI. CDR3 sequence (DNA): TGTGCCAGCAGTGAACCCCAACCCAATCAGCCCCAGCATTTT. This sequence encodes CASSEPQPNQPQHF.

This clonotype was found many times. The chain is built from TRBV25-1 and TRBJ2-5, with unresolved D. Trimming stripped 5 bases from V and 2 bases from J, with 15 bases between. Germline CDR1 and CDR2: MGHDK and SYGVNS. The CDR3 extends over 15 amino acids. The CDR3 here is CASSKGPSFQETQYF. The CDR3 coding sequence is TGTGCCAGCAGTAAAGGGCCGAGTTTTCAAGAGACCCAGTACTTC.